A single sample is the source of the 21 T cell receptor beta chains below, sequenced in a study of siplizumab effects on memory and regulatory T cells. Clones were read by immunoSEQ multiplex PCR, and TCRdb kept only the in-frame ones, dropping some. The repertoire holds 87,000 or so clones, with around 94% as singletons. The sample comprised non-Treg CD4+ T cells sorted from blood. These receptors were obtained from a human donor in good health.

V usage is TRBV11-3 and J usage is TRBJ2-2; maybe TRBD1 (6 bases). There are 17 residues in the CDR3. The V end lost 1 base, the J end lost 1 base, and 13 bases lay between the germline ends. In germline, CDR1 is SGHNT, CDR2 YENEEA. CDR3 region: CASSLVTGTQNTGELFF. CDR3 DNA sequence: TGTGCCAGCAGCTTAGTGACCGGGACACAGAACACCGGGGAGCTGTTTTTT.

The gene calls are TRBV7-9 and TRBJ2-5; no reliable D call. CDR1 is SEHNR, CDR2 FQNEAQ, per germline (reference sequence). The CDR3 contains 14 residues. Trimming pared 3 bases from V and 2 bases from J, leaving 10 bases between. The CDR3 region is CASSFRTVQETQYF. CDR3 DNA sequence: TGTGCCAGCAGCTTTCGGACGGTACAAGAGACCCAGTACTTC.

The CDR3 is CASSVGGTSGTGELFF. CDR3 in DNA: TGTGCCAGCAGCGTAGGGGGGACTAGCGGGACCGGGGAGCTGTTTTTT. The chain employs TRBV9 and TRBJ2-2; TRBD2 agrees at 12 bases. The CDR3 contains 16 residues. The V segment lost 0 bases and the J segment 5 bases; nucleotides outside the gene matches: 2. The germline CDR1 and CDR2 sequences are SGDLS and YYNGEE. The whole variable domain, filled in from reference TRBV9 and TRBJ2-2, reads DSGVTQTPKHLITATGQRVTLRCSPRSGDLSVYWYQQSLDQGLQFLIQYYNGEERAKGNILERFSAQQFPDLHSELNLSSLELGDSALYFCASSVGGTSGTGELFFGEGSRLTVL.

The genes are TRBV9 and TRBJ2-7; the match to TRBD2 covers 7 bases. J was trimmed by 7 bases and V by 3 bases; bases with no gene match: 10. The V gene's germline CDR1 is SGDLS and CDR2 YYNGEE. This CDR3 contains 14 residues. The CDR3 DNA follows: TGTGCCAGCAGCGCCGGGACTACCGTTTCGGAGCAGTACTTC. As protein: CASSAGTTVSEQYF. The full variable domain, with the rest looked up from reference TRBV9 and TRBJ2-7, is DSGVTQTPKHLITATGQRVTLRCSPRSGDLSVYWYQQSLDQGLQFLIQYYNGEERAKGNILERFSAQQFPDLHSELNLSSLELGDSALYFCASSAGTTVSEQYFGPGTRLTVT.

The V call is TRBV6-5, the J call TRBJ1-3, with D possibly TRBD1 on 6 matching bases. Germline V gene data show CDR1 as MNHEY and CDR2 as SVGAGI. Trimming stripped 5 bases from V and 4 bases from J, with 9 bases between. The CDR3 has 13 residues. The CDR3, as DNA: TGTGCCAGCAGTCTGCAGGGGGGAAACACCATATATTTT. The encoded protein is CASSLQGGNTIYF.

The J gene is TRBJ1-1, the V gene TRBV9; D unresolved. This CDR3 has 15 residues. Germline V gene lookup returns CDR1 SGDLS and CDR2 YYNGEE. Between the trimmed V and J ends, which lost 0 bases and 3 bases, there was a span of 12 bases. CDR3 coding DNA: TGTGCCAGCAGCGTAGCCTTAGGTGACTACACTGAAGCTTTCTTT. Its translation: CASSVALGDYTEAFF.

The CDR3 is CAWSPERNQPQHF. The CDR3 DNA sequence: TGTGCCTGGAGTCCAGAAAGAAATCAGCCCCAGCATTTT. The chain uses TRBV30 and TRBJ1-5, with no clear D. The V and J ends lost 2 bases and 4 bases respectively, with 9 bases between them. The germline V gene has CDR1 GTSNPN and CDR2 SVGIG (reference sequence). This CDR3 region has 13 residues. The complete variable domain, with remaining parts taken from reference TRBV30 and TRBJ1-5, reads SQTIHQWPATLVQPVGSPLSLECTVEGTSNPNLYWYRQAAGRGLQLLFYSVGIGQISSEVPQNLSASRPQDRQFILSSKKLLLSDSGFYLCAWSPERNQPQHFGDGTRLSIL.

This chain joins TRBV2 and TRBJ1-1; 9 bases are shared with TRBD1. V lost 5 bases and J lost 1; bases outside the gene matches: 8. CDR3 size: 16 residues. Germline CDR1 reads SNHLY; CDR2 reads FYNNEI. CDR3 bases: TGTGCCAGCAGTTCTACAGGGGGCGCGGGGAACACTGAAGCTTTCTTT. This sequence encodes CASSSTGGAGNTEAFF.

The genes are TRBV29-1 and TRBJ1-1, with TRBD1 as a possible D gene (5 bases). This CDR3 spans 13 amino acids. Germline values: CDR1 SQVTM, CDR2 ANQGSEA. V lost 0 bases and J 4 bases, leaving 9 bases between the germline ends. The CDR3 loop reads CSVEETGVTEAFF. As DNA, the CDR3 is TGCAGCGTTGAAGAAACGGGGGTCACTGAAGCTTTCTTT.

V gene TRBV11-2 combines with J gene TRBJ2-5; 9 nucleotides match TRBD2. The CDR3 loop spans 15 amino acids. V lost 1 base to trimming and J lost 5 bases; unmatched junction nucleotides: 5. Germline V gene data show CDR1 as SGHAT and CDR2 as FQNNGV. The CDR3 DNA reads TGTGCCAGCAGCTTAGGGACTAGCGACGCGGAGACCCAGTACTTC. This codes for CASSLGTSDAETQYF.

This chain joins TRBV13 and TRBJ2-1; 7 bases map to TRBD2. CDR1 is PRHDT and CDR2 is FYEKMQ in the germline V gene (reference sequence). There are 15 residues in the CDR3. With V trimmed by 5 bases and J by 0 bases, 4 bases remained unmatched. The CDR3 DNA reads TGTGCCAGCAGCGCGCGGGGGAGCTCCTACAATGAGCAGTTCTTC. Protein product: CASSARGSSYNEQFF.

The rearrangement links TRBV5-4 to TRBJ2-2; 8 nucleotides match TRBD1. The CDR3 spans 14 residues. The germline CDR1 and CDR2 sequences are SGHNT and YYREEE (reference sequence). V gave up 4 bases and J gave up 7 bases; unmatched junction bases: 6. The CDR3 sequence: CASSARQGIGELFF. CDR3 in DNA: TGTGCCAGCAGCGCACGACAGGGGATCGGGGAGCTGTTTTTT.

V gene TRBV6-5 combines with J gene TRBJ2-1; 8 bases map to TRBD2. The CDR3 is 15 residues long. V lost 5 bases and J lost 2; bases outside the gene matches: 5. Germline CDR1 is MNHEY and CDR2 is SVGAGI. In DNA form, the CDR3 reads TGTGCCAGCAGTCCCAATAGCGGGACCTACAATGAGCAGTTCTTC. It codes for CASSPNSGTYNEQFF.

The chain recombines TRBV5-3 with TRBJ2-1, with D unresolved. TRBV5-3 is identified as an open reading frame with a role that is uncertain. The CDR3 has 14 residues. V was clipped by 0 bases and J by 3 bases, with 7 bases between them. The CDR3 sequence is CARSLVELYNEQFF. The CDR3 DNA is TGTGCCAGAAGCTTGGTAGAACTCTACAATGAGCAGTTCTTC.

The chain couples TRBV7-2 to TRBJ2-7; D is perhaps TRBD2 (6 bases). Trimming took off 2 bases at V and 2 bases at J, with 13 bases between the two ends. The V gene's germline CDR1 is SGHTA and CDR2 FQGNSA. This CDR3 region has 15 residues. The CDR3 DNA reads as TGTGCCAGCAGCTTAACCCGCGGGACCGCCTACGAGCAGTACTTC. This codes for CASSLTRGTAYEQYF.

This chain connects TRBV12-1 to TRBJ1-2. TRBV12-1 is flagged as a pseudogene. The CDR3 runs 11 residues. The CDR3 here is CASSVYYGYTF. CDR3 sequence (DNA): TGTGCCAGCAGCGTTTACTATGGCTACACCTTC.

The V and J genes are TRBV6-6 and TRBJ2-7, with 7 bases that match TRBD1. The CDR3 extends over 15 amino acids. With 6 bases clipped from V and 5 bases from J, the junction kept 13 bases outside the gene matches. Germline CDR1 is MNHNY and CDR2 is SVGAGI (reference sequence). The CDR3 here is CASRGRGQSTNEQYF. The DNA of the CDR3 is TGTGCCAGCAGGGGACGGGGACAGTCTACGAACGAGCAGTACTTC.

The chain links TRBV18 to TRBJ2-1; 7 bases align to TRBD1. The junction had 9 bases not matched to a gene; V was cut back by 4 bases and J by 12 bases. The CDR3 length is 13 residues. Germline values: CDR1 KGHSH, CDR2 LQKENI. DNA for the CDR3: TGTGCCAGCTCACGGGACAGAATGGCCGGGCAGTTCTTC. Translating gives CASSRDRMAGQFF.

This clone has a single count. The same CDR3 can be traced to other DNA sequences in this sample. Here the CDR3 reads CASRGQGNQPQHF. The CDR3 DNA sequence: TGTGCCAGTAGGGGACAGGGCAATCAGCCCCAGCATTTT. V and J are TRBV19 and TRBJ1-5; 8 nucleotides line up with TRBD1. The J segment lost 2 bases and the V segment lost 6 bases, leaving 0 bases of the junction unmatched. The length of the CDR3 is 13 residues. Germline lookup yields CDR1 LNHDA and CDR2 SQIVND (reference sequence).

This clone has just a few counts. The chain recombines TRBV5-1 with TRBJ2-5; no clear D gene. Per germline, CDR1 SGHRS and CDR2 YFSETQ. V was clipped by 3 bases and J by 1 base, with 13 bases between them. This CDR3 spans 15 amino acids. DNA for the CDR3: TGCGCCAGCAGCTCCTCGGGCCCTCCCCAAGAGACCCAGTACTTC. It encodes CASSSSGPPQETQYF.

V gene TRBV7-2 combines with J gene TRBJ2-1, with 10 bases identical to TRBD2. This CDR3 is 15 amino acids long. The junction had 7 bases not matched to a gene; V was cut back by 5 bases and J by 6 bases. Germline V gene sequence: CDR1 SGHTA, CDR2 FQGNSA. The CDR3 DNA follows: TGTGCCAGCAGCCCGAGCGGGGGGGCCCCCAATGAGCAGTTCTTC. It yields the protein CASSPSGGAPNEQFF.